The clone carrying this T cell receptor (beta chain) came up a few times. The sample is drawn from a study of T-cell memory formation after mild COVID-19. About the study: Largely donor-specific sequence clusters came from a couple of donors.

The CDR3 is made up of 15 amino acids. CDR1 is KGHDR and CDR2 is SFDVKD in the germline V gene. J lost 3 bases, V lost 4 bases, and 4 bases had no gene match. TCRdb independently ran MiXCR on the 5' RACE reads; one entry per CDR3 protein. The table includes roughly 370,000 distinct CDR3 sequences, 15% to 20% detected once. This sequence joins TRBV24-1 and TRBJ2-2, with 7 bases aligning to TRBD1. The source of this sequence is a man aged 18 to 30 who had mild COVID-19 (a few samples of this study predate the infection). Cell type and time point are not known. The sequencing input was PBMCs or a T cell subset sorted from them (not recorded which). This CDR3 reads CATSDSDRDTGELFF. The CDR3 DNA sequence: TGTGCCACCAGTGACTCCGACAGGGACACCGGGGAGCTGTTTTTT.